This T cell receptor (beta chain) was observed in a study of T-cell reconstitution after alpha-beta-depleted transplantation in children. Preparation of the TCRbeta library used unique molecular identifiers. TCRdb ran MiXCR on the PCR reads and lists one entry per CDR3 protein. This table holds a few hundred thousand distinct CDR3 sequences, around 21% found once. The CDR3 extends over 15 amino acids. V was pared by 6 bases and J by 8 bases, with 8 bases of the junction left unmatched. Looked up from germline, CDR1 is SGHVS and CDR2 is FNYEAQ. The chain is built from TRBV7-6 and TRBJ2-1, with 12 positions matching TRBD2. The specimen comprised PBMCs from the stem cell graft donor, sampled from the stem cell graft. The clonotype comes from a human donor who donated a stem cell graft to a child with acute myeloid leukemia. The chain's CDR3 is CASSLTSGRLDEQFF. In nucleotides, the CDR3 is TGTGCCAGCAGTTTGACTAGCGGGAGATTGGATGAGCAGTTCTTC.